What follows are 19 T cell receptor beta chains derived from one specimen sequenced in a study of blood T cell repertoires in COVID-19. Some clones are missing from TCRdb's copy, which holds only in-frame ones; the method was immunoSEQ multiplex PCR. The sample has roughly 300,000 clones; around nine tenths are singletons. Sequencing input: peripheral blood. The receptors stem from a woman aged 30 to 39 with COVID-19, enrolled during active disease.

The chain uses TRBV28 and TRBJ2-7, with 7 bases matching TRBD2. The germline V gene has CDR1 MDHEN and CDR2 SYDVKM. The V segment lost 3 bases and the J segment 1 base; nucleotides outside the gene matches: 9. This CDR3 is 16 amino acids long. The CDR3 loop reads CASSFSLAVLSYEQYF. The CDR3 coding sequence is TGTGCCAGCAGTTTCTCTCTAGCGGTTCTTTCCTACGAGCAGTACTTC.

The genes are TRBV27 and TRBJ1-2, with a tentative D call TRBD1 (5 bases). This CDR3 is 13 amino acids long. Deletions cut 3 bases from V and 8 bases from J, with 13 bases between. The germline V gene encodes CDR1 MNHEY and CDR2 SMNVEV (reference sequence). The CDR3 sequence is CASSLGGLGGYTF. The CDR3 DNA reads TGTGCCAGCAGTTTGGGGGGATTAGGGGGCTACACCTTC.

The chain is built from TRBV5-1 and TRBJ1-1; the match to TRBD1 covers 10 bases. There are 16 residues in the CDR3. The trim removed 5 bases at V and 3 bases at J, leaving 10 bases unmatched. Per germline, CDR1 SGHRS and CDR2 YFSETQ. The CDR3 protein is CASRHVLDRGDTEAFF. In nucleotides, the CDR3 is TGCGCCAGCAGACATGTTCTGGACAGGGGGGACACTGAAGCTTTCTTT.

The chain combines TRBV7-3 with TRBJ2-2, with D possibly TRBD2 on 6 matching bases. The CDR3 runs to 15 residues. Germline V lookup: CDR1 SGHTA, CDR2 FQGTGA. V was clipped by 5 bases and J by 5 bases, with 15 bases between them. The CDR3 DNA sequence: TGTGCCAGCAGCCCATCGGGACTGCAAACCGGGGAGCTGTTTTTT. Amino acid sequence: CASSPSGLQTGELFF.

V gene TRBV7-9 combines with J gene TRBJ2-7; the D is unclear. There are 13 residues in the CDR3. The V and J ends lost 2 bases and 2 bases respectively, with 7 bases between them. Germline CDR1 is SEHNR and CDR2 is FQNEAQ (reference sequence). The CDR3 bases are TGTGCCAGCAGCTTAACGGGTACCTACGAGCAGTACTTC. This gives the protein CASSLTGTYEQYF.

The rearrangement links TRBV2 to TRBJ2-2; 9 nucleotides line up with TRBD2. Germline assignment: CDR1 SNHLY and CDR2 FYNNEI. This CDR3 has 14 residues. The V gene end was trimmed by 4 bases and the J gene end by 6 bases; junction bases not matched to a gene: 3. CDR3 in DNA: TGTGCCAGCAGTGGCGCGGGAGGGCCCGGGGAGCTGTTTTTT. It yields the protein CASSGAGGPGELFF.

The V call is TRBV6-5, the J call TRBJ2-3; tentative D call: TRBD2 (6 bases). Germline V gene data show CDR1 as MNHEY and CDR2 as SVGAGI. The length of the CDR3 is 15 residues. V was cut by 0 bases and J by 6 bases, with 13 bases left in between. The CDR3 spells CASSYSALLADTQYF. The DNA of the CDR3 is TGTGCCAGCAGTTACTCGGCCCTGCTAGCGGATACGCAGTATTTT.

The rearrangement joins TRBV2 to TRBJ2-5; 10 bases agree with TRBD1. This CDR3 is 15 amino acids long. The V gene end was trimmed by 1 base and the J gene end by 5 bases; junction bases not matched to a gene: 4. The germline gives CDR1 SNHLY, CDR2 FYNNEI. CDR3 region: CASSEGGQGWETQYF. The CDR3 DNA follows: TGTGCCAGCAGTGAAGGGGGACAGGGGTGGGAGACCCAGTACTTC.

V usage is TRBV6-5 and J usage is TRBJ1-2; tentative D call: TRBD1 (5 bases). With 7 bases removed from V and 4 bases from J, the gap between germline ends came to 19 bases. The CDR3 contains 15 residues. CDR1 MNHEY and CDR2 SVGAGI come from the germline V gene. Here the CDR3 reads CASIPSSGGSYGYTF. CDR3 DNA: TGTGCCAGCATTCCATCTTCCGGGGGTAGCTATGGCTACACCTTC.

The gene calls are TRBV4-2 and TRBJ1-2; 9 bases match TRBD1. The CDR3 covers 16 residues. V lost 0 bases and J lost 5; bases outside the gene matches: 7. Germline values: CDR1 LGHNA, CDR2 YNFKEQ. CDR3 sequence reads: CASSQDDGTGNYGYTF. In nucleotides, the CDR3 is TGTGCCAGCAGCCAAGATGATGGGACAGGGAATTATGGCTACACCTTC.

This clone came up once. The rearrangement uses TRBV19 and TRBJ2-4; the match to TRBD1 covers 8 bases. The germline CDR1 and CDR2 sequences are LNHDA and SQIVND (reference sequence). The CDR3 loop spans 16 amino acids. With 6 bases clipped from V and 2 bases from J, the junction kept 9 bases outside the gene matches. CDR3 sequence (DNA): TGTGCCAGTAGCGATCCAGGGGGCGCGACCAAAAACATTCAGTACTTC. Amino acids: CASSDPGGATKNIQYF.

This chain joins TRBV19 and TRBJ1-2, with 9 bases lining up with TRBD1. Per germline, CDR1 LNHDA and CDR2 SQIVND (reference sequence). V gave up 10 bases and J gave up 2 bases; unmatched junction bases: 11. The CDR3 covers 15 residues. The CDR3 sequence is CATLEQGAGNYGYTF. CDR3 DNA sequence: TGTGCCACCTTGGAACAGGGGGCAGGAAACTATGGCTACACCTTC.

CDR3 sequence (DNA): TGTGCCAGCAGCCCCGATAGCGGAACTTCCTCCTACGAGCAGTACTTC. Its protein is CASSPDSGTSSYEQYF. The rearrangement joins TRBV9 to TRBJ2-7; TRBD2 might be the D (6 bases). V lost 4 bases to trimming and J lost 0 bases, with 17 bases between them. CDR3 length: 16 amino acids. Germline lookup yields CDR1 SGDLS and CDR2 YYNGEE.

This CDR3 reads CASSSKNRLGYGYTF. The DNA of the CDR3 is TGTGCCAGCAGCTCCAAGAATAGACTGGGCTATGGCTACACCTTC. The chain couples TRBV5-6 to TRBJ1-2, with D unclear. V lost 3 bases, J lost 4 bases, and 16 bases lay in between. CDR1 and CDR2 (germline): SGHDT, YYEEEE. The CDR3 covers 15 residues.

The CDR3 region is CASSLETGRETQYF. In DNA form, the CDR3 reads TGCGCCAGCAGCTTGGAGACAGGGAGAGAGACCCAGTACTTC. The rearrangement joins TRBV5-1 to TRBJ2-5; 7 bases line up with TRBD1. Germline trimming cut 0 bases from V and 4 bases from J; bases unmatched to any gene: 3. There are 14 residues in the CDR3. Germline V gene data show CDR1 as SGHRS and CDR2 as YFSETQ.

V gene TRBV7-3 combines with J gene TRBJ1-6; D not resolved. The CDR3 has 14 residues. Germline lookup yields CDR1 SGHTA and CDR2 FQGTGA. V was shortened by 5 bases and J by 10 bases, with 15 bases between the two germline ends. In DNA form, the CDR3 reads TGTGCCAGCAGCCTGGGAGGGATCCAGTCACCCCTCCACTTT. Translated: CASSLGGIQSPLHF.

The genes are TRBV7-9 and TRBJ1-5, with 10 bases identical to TRBD1. The V and J ends lost 5 bases and 4 bases, in that order; junction bases with no gene match: 5. Germline-derived CDR1 and CDR2 are SEHNR and FQNEAQ (reference sequence). The CDR3 has 15 residues. CDR3: CASSPGTGVNQPQHF. In nucleotides, the CDR3 is TGTGCCAGCAGCCCCGGGACAGGGGTTAATCAGCCCCAGCATTTT.

This clone was seen only once. The chain employs TRBV5-6 and TRBJ2-2, with 9 bases matching TRBD1. The CDR3 consists of 16 residues. Trimming cost V 3 bases and J 2 bases; bases outside gene matches: 5. Per germline, CDR1 SGHDT and CDR2 YYEEEE. This chain's CDR3 is CASSSTGGENTGELFF. The CDR3 DNA reads TGTGCCAGCAGCTCGACAGGGGGAGAAAACACCGGGGAGCTGTTTTTT.

This clone was detected once. The chain has TRBV7-3 and TRBJ2-7, with TRBD2 matching over 10 bases. The J segment lost 5 bases and the V segment lost 1 base, leaving 5 bases of the junction unmatched. The CDR3 consists of 15 residues. Per the germline V gene, CDR1 is SGHTA and CDR2 is FQGTGA. The CDR3 DNA is TGTGCCAGCAGCTTAATGCTAGCGGGAGATAACGAGCAGTACTTC. Protein sequence: CASSLMLAGDNEQYF.